Listed here are 3 T cell receptor beta chains from one sample, sequenced in a study of cytomegalovirus exposure and HLA in healthy donors. Using immunoSEQ multiplex PCR, the repertoire was profiled, and TCRdb retains in-frame clones only, with some absent. The sample lists 250,000 to 350,000 clones; around 87% were seen once. The material sequenced was PBMCs. The receptors were sampled from a woman aged 18-29 years in good health and CMV-seronegative.

CDR3 residues: CASSLRGRGTNEQYF. CDR3 in DNA: TGTGCCAGCAGTTTACGGGGCAGGGGAACGAACGAGCAGTACTTC. The chain combines TRBV27 with TRBJ2-7; possibly TRBD1 for D (6 bases). The CDR3 has 15 amino acids. The ends were cut back, 2 bases at V and 5 bases at J, with 16 bases in the middle. CDR1 and CDR2 from the germline V gene are MNHEY and SMNVEV (reference sequence).

J is TRBJ2-7 and V is TRBV5-1; possibly TRBD2 for D (6 bases). Trimming pared 0 bases from V and 7 bases from J, leaving 17 bases between. From germline, CDR1 is SGHRS and CDR2 YFSETQ. The CDR3 length is 15 residues. CDR3 protein: CASSLAPGGELEQYF. CDR3 DNA sequence: TGCGCCAGCAGCTTGGCCCCGGGCGGGGAGCTGGAGCAGTACTTC.

This clone was counted a single time. This chain's CDR3 is CASSFGQTHTDTQYF. The CDR3 DNA follows: TGTGCCAGCAGTTTTGGACAGACTCACACAGATACGCAGTATTTT. V is TRBV28 and J is TRBJ2-3; perhaps TRBD1 as D (6 bases). This CDR3 has 15 amino acids. Germline CDR1 is MDHEN and CDR2 is SYDVKM. V was cut by 3 bases and J by 2 bases, with 12 bases left in between.